This TCR beta chain was recovered during a study of beta chain features in type 1 diabetes. This clone was found a few times. The germline V gene encodes CDR1 ENHRY and CDR2 SYGVKD. This CDR3 has 13 residues. V dropped 8 bases and J dropped 2; count of bases not matched to a gene: 6. TCRB transcripts that were expressed got sequenced, as all of the isolated RNA had been reverse transcribed. Method: immunoSEQ multiplex PCR; TCRdb's copy keeps in-frame clones and lacks some. The sample carries approximately 470,000 clones, about 29% recorded once. The chain couples TRBV10-3 to TRBJ2-7; 7 bases map to TRBD2. Sequencing was carried out using naive CD4+ T cells from blood. The clonotype was recovered from a man aged 18 to 30 in good health. The CDR3 DNA reads TGTGCCATCGGGGCCGGGACTACCTACGAGCAGTACTTC. It codes for CAIGAGTTYEQYF.